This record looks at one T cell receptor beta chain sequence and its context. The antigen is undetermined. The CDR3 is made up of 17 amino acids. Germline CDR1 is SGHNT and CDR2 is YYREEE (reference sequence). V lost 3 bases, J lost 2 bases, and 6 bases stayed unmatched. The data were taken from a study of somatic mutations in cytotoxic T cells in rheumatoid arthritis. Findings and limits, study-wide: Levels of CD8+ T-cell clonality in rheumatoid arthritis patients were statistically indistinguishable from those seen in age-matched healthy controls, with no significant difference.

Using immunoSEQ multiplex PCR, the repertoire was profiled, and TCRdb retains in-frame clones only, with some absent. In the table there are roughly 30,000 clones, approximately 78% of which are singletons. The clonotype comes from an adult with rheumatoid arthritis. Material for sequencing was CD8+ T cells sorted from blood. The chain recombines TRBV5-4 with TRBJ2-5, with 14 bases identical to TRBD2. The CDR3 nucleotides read TGTGCCAGCAGCTCATCGGGACTAGCGGGGGAGCAAGAGACCCAGTACTTC. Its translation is CASSSSGLAGEQETQYF.